What follows are 21 T cell receptor beta chains derived from one specimen sequenced in a study of blood T cell repertoires in COVID-19. Clones were read by immunoSEQ multiplex PCR, and TCRdb kept only the in-frame ones, dropping some. The sample includes approximately 220,000 clones, about nine tenths of them seen just once. Sequenced input: peripheral blood. These receptors originate from a woman between 50 and 59 years old with acute or convalescent COVID-19.

The rearrangement joins TRBV2 to TRBJ2-1, with D possibly matching TRBD2 (5 bases). The V end lost 3 bases, the J end lost 9 bases, and 15 bases lay between the germline ends. This CDR3 is 14 amino acids long. Per germline, CDR1 SNHLY and CDR2 FYNNEI. The CDR3 region has the DNA TGTGCCAGCAGTGACCCCGGGGTTCAGGTTGAGCAGTTCTTC. This sequence encodes CASSDPGVQVEQFF.

V and J are TRBV6-2 or TRBV6-3 and TRBJ1-1, with unresolved D. Germline V gene lookup returns CDR1 MNHEY and CDR2 SVGEGT. This CDR3 has 14 amino acids. The ends were cut back, 0 bases at V and 3 bases at J, with 8 bases in the middle. This chain's CDR3 is CASSYSPGYTEAFF. CDR3 DNA: TGTGCCAGCAGTTACTCCCCGGGGTACACTGAAGCTTTCTTT.

This clone appeared once. The V gene is TRBV9, the J gene TRBJ2-1, with D perhaps TRBD2 (6 bases). The CDR3 consists of 13 residues. Trimming removed 6 bases from V and 4 bases from J, with 11 bases in between. Germline V CDR1 and CDR2: SGDLS, YYNGEE. The chain's CDR3 is CASTGAGYNEQFF. CDR3 nucleotide sequence: TGTGCCAGCACCGGTGCGGGGTACAATGAGCAGTTCTTC. Supplemented by reference TRBV9 and TRBJ2-1, the full variable domain reads DSGVTQTPKHLITATGQRVTLRCSPRSGDLSVYWYQQSLDQGLQFLIQYYNGEERAKGNILERFSAQQFPDLHSELNLSSLELGDSALYFCASTGAGYNEQFFGPGTRLTVL.

Written as DNA, the CDR3 is TGTGCCACCAGCAGAGATCGGAGGGGAGCCGGGGAGCTGTTTTTT. Translating it yields CATSRDRRGAGELFF. The chain is built from TRBV15 and TRBJ2-2, with a possible D match to TRBD2 (6 bases). Deletions cut 0 bases from V and 6 bases from J, with 11 bases between. CDR3 length equals 15 residues. Germline V lookup: CDR1 LNHNV, CDR2 YYDKDF (reference sequence).

In its sample, this clone was seen a few times. The rearrangement joins TRBV19 to TRBJ1-1; D may be TRBD1 (6 bases). This CDR3 contains 15 residues. V lost 7 bases and J lost 5, with 20 bases in between. Germline values: CDR1 LNHDA, CDR2 SQIVND (reference sequence). The CDR3 loop reads CASTSPTGSRTEAFF. CDR3 bases: TGTGCCAGTACCTCGCCCACAGGGAGCCGAACTGAAGCTTTCTTT.

CDR3 bases: TGTGCCAGCAGCCAGGGCAACTCCTACGAGCAGTACTTC. Amino acids: CASSQGNSYEQYF. This rearrangement joins TRBV14 to TRBJ2-7; D is unclear. CDR3 length equals 13 residues. Germline CDR1 and CDR2: SGHDN and FVKESK. With 3 bases removed from V and 0 bases from J, the gap between germline ends came to 6 bases.

The chain has TRBV7-3 and TRBJ1-1, with D possibly matching TRBD1 (5 bases). The V and J ends lost 6 bases and 4 bases respectively, with 12 bases between them. The CDR3 loop spans 13 amino acids. CDR1 and CDR2 from the germline V gene are SGHTA and FQGTGA. This CDR3 reads CASSSDRGTEAFF. CDR3 DNA: TGTGCCAGCAGTTCAGACAGAGGCACTGAAGCTTTCTTT.

The chain is built from TRBV7-2 and TRBJ2-1, with TRBD1 identical over 8 bases. From germline, CDR1 is SGHTA and CDR2 FQGNSA. The CDR3 has 15 residues. V gave up 5 bases and J gave up 3 bases; unmatched junction bases: 6. DNA for the CDR3: TGTGCCAGCAGCGCCACAGGGGGTAGCTACAATGAGCAGTTCTTC. It codes for CASSATGGSYNEQFF. Looking up the rest from reference TRBV7-2 and TRBJ2-1 gives the full variable domain: GAGVSQSPSNKVTEKGKDVELRCDPISGHTALYWYRQSLGQGLEFLIYFQGNSAPDKSGLPSDRFSAERTGGSVSTLTIQRTQQEDSAVYLCASSATGGSYNEQFFGPGTRLTVL.

The chain couples TRBV19 to TRBJ2-4, with 7 nucleotides matching TRBD1. The CDR3 is 17 residues long. J lost 0 bases, V lost 2 bases, and 7 bases had no gene match. Germline V gene sequence: CDR1 LNHDA, CDR2 SQIVND (reference sequence). The CDR3 protein is CASSIFRGLLAKNIQYF. The CDR3, as DNA: TGTGCCAGTAGTATATTTAGGGGGCTGCTAGCCAAAAACATTCAGTACTTC. The variable domain in full, with the rest retrieved from reference TRBV19 and TRBJ2-4, is DGGITQSPKYLFRKEGQNVTLSCEQNLNHDAMYWYRQDPGQGLRLIYYSQIVNDFQKGDIAEGYSVSREKKESFPLTVTSAQKNPTAFYLCASSIFRGLLAKNIQYFGAGTRLSVL.

The chain combines TRBV18 with TRBJ2-7; 7 positions agree with TRBD1. From germline, CDR1 is KGHSH and CDR2 LQKENI. CDR3 size: 16 residues. Trimming cost V 5 bases and J 2 bases; bases outside gene matches: 12. The CDR3 sequence is CASSSLSPGQPYEQYF. The CDR3, as DNA: TGTGCCAGCTCATCTCTGTCTCCGGGACAGCCCTACGAGCAGTACTTC.

The chain is built from TRBV4-1 and TRBJ1-4; 7 bases align to TRBD1. Germline V gene data show CDR1 as MGHRA and CDR2 as YSYEKL. CDR3 length: 14 residues. The trim removed 4 bases at V and 5 bases at J, leaving 4 bases unmatched. The CDR3 nucleotides read TGCGCCAGCAGCCGGGACAGAGTAAATGAAAAACTGTTTTTT. Translation: CASSRDRVNEKLFF.

The DNA of the CDR3 is TGTGCCAGCAGTTCGACAGGTCCCGAGCAGTACTTC. Translated, it gives CASSSTGPEQYF. The chain combines TRBV12-3 or TRBV12-4 with TRBJ2-7, with D possibly being TRBD1 (6 bases). The V and J ends lost 4 bases and 6 bases respectively, with 10 bases between them. The CDR3 runs to 12 residues.

The genes are TRBV19 and TRBJ1-5; 9 bases map to TRBD1. Germline values: CDR1 LNHDA, CDR2 SQIVND (reference sequence). J gave up 3 bases and V 6 bases, and 15 bases lay outside the gene matches. The CDR3 has 18 residues. CDR3 nucleotides: TGTGCCAGTAGCCATCCCAAAAGTCGGGACAGGGTCAATCAGCCCCAGCATTTT. The encoded protein is CASSHPKSRDRVNQPQHF.

The chain has TRBV6-2 or TRBV6-3 and TRBJ1-1; TRBD1 agrees at 10 bases. The V gene's germline CDR1 is MNHEY and CDR2 SVGEGT. V lost 2 bases and J lost 5; bases outside the gene matches: 5. The CDR3 has 15 amino acids. The CDR3 DNA sequence: TGTGCCAGCAGTTACGCAGGGACAGGGGATACTGAAGCTTTCTTT. Encoded protein: CASSYAGTGDTEAFF.

The rearrangement uses TRBV24-1 and TRBJ2-3; 9 bases map to TRBD1. Germline V lookup: CDR1 KGHDR, CDR2 SFDVKD. The CDR3 covers 16 residues. The J segment lost 2 bases and the V segment lost 7 bases, leaving 9 bases of the junction unmatched. CDR3 sequence reads: CATRGRDRADTDTQYF. The CDR3 DNA reads TGTGCCACCAGGGGCCGGGACAGGGCCGACACAGATACGCAGTATTTT.

This clone has just one count. This sequence joins TRBV30 and TRBJ1-3, with D possibly matching TRBD1 (5 bases). The length of the CDR3 is 16 residues. Germline lookup yields CDR1 GTSNPN and CDR2 SVGIG (reference sequence). The V gene lost 4 bases and the J gene lost 0 bases, with 16 bases spanning the gap. DNA of the CDR3: TGTGCCTGGACCCCATGGGGGGTCTTCTCTGGAAACACCATATATTTT. Protein: CAWTPWGVFSGNTIYF.

V usage is TRBV20-1 and J usage is TRBJ2-7, with 10 bases that match TRBD2. After removal of 3 bases from V and 4 bases from J, the junction contained 6 bases not matched to a gene. Germline values: CDR1 DFQATT, CDR2 SNEGSKA (reference sequence). The CDR3 totals 14 residues. CDR3 region: CSASILAGRYEQYF. CDR3 nucleotide sequence: TGCAGTGCTAGTATACTAGCGGGAAGGTACGAGCAGTACTTC.

The rearrangement joins TRBV7-9 to TRBJ1-5; D may be TRBD1 (5 bases). CDR3 length equals 14 residues. V lost 3 bases and J 3 bases, leaving 9 bases between the germline ends. CDR1 and CDR2 from the germline V gene are SEHNR and FQNEAQ (reference sequence). The CDR3 bases are TGTGCCAGCAGCTTTCAAGGGGCCAATCAGCCCCAGCATTTT. It codes for CASSFQGANQPQHF.

The rearrangement uses TRBV7-7 and TRBJ2-3, with D possibly being TRBD2 (5 bases). Deletions cut 3 bases from V and 3 bases from J, with 7 bases between. Germline V gene lookup returns CDR1 SSHAT and CDR2 FNYEAQ (reference sequence). The CDR3 consists of 13 residues. CDR3 coding DNA: TGTGCCAGCAGCTTGTCGGGGACAGATACGCAGTATTTT. Protein sequence: CASSLSGTDTQYF.

The DNA for the CDR3 is TGTGCCAGCAGTTACACCATAGCGGGGGAGCAGTTCTTC. This gives the protein CASSYTIAGEQFF. V and J are TRBV6-6 and TRBJ2-1; the match to TRBD2 covers 8 bases. The CDR3 has 13 amino acids. The V gene's germline CDR1 is MNHNY and CDR2 SVGAGI (reference sequence). V lost 2 bases, J lost 10 bases, and 4 bases stayed unmatched.

The chain joins TRBV7-6 to TRBJ2-2; weak D call: TRBD2 (6 bases). The ends were cut back, 3 bases at V and 2 bases at J, with 7 bases in the middle. The length of the CDR3 is 14 residues. CDR1 and CDR2 from the germline V gene are SGHVS and FNYEAQ. CDR3 in DNA: TGTGCCAGCAGCTTCGGGGGTAACACCGGGGAGCTGTTTTTT. As protein: CASSFGGNTGELFF.